This TCR beta chain was captured by sequencing in a study of vaccination effects on CD4 cells after COVID-19. Between the trimmed V and J ends, which lost 5 bases and 0 bases, there was a span of 3 bases. This CDR3 region has 12 residues. From germline, CDR1 is SGHAT and CDR2 FQNNGV. On this clone: As yet, its antigen is unknown.

Before sequencing, viral peptide pools were used by the ViraFEST assay to expand antigen-specific CD4+ T cells. Subsequent to less than eleven days of culture, CD4+ T cells were isolated. Each participant received a vaccine that was either BNT162b2 or mRNA-1273, given as two doses. According to the study, vaccine recipients showed no prior SARS-CoV-2 infection and negative nucleocapsid antibodies. The repertoire was sequenced with immunoSEQ multiplex PCR; TCRdb's copy has only in-frame clones and lacks some. The data contain 24,000 or so clones, about 70% of them seen just once; the ten biggest clones take up roughly 8%.

The chain recombines TRBV11-2 with TRBJ2-3; D remains ambiguous. The receptor was isolated from a human donor who received a COVID-19 vaccine. Sequenced here: CD4+ T cells from PBMCs cultured with SARS-CoV-2 spike peptides, sampled after COVID-19 vaccination. The DNA of the CDR3 is TGTGCCAGCAGCCCGAGCACAGATACGCAGTATTTT. Its translation: CASSPSTDTQYF.